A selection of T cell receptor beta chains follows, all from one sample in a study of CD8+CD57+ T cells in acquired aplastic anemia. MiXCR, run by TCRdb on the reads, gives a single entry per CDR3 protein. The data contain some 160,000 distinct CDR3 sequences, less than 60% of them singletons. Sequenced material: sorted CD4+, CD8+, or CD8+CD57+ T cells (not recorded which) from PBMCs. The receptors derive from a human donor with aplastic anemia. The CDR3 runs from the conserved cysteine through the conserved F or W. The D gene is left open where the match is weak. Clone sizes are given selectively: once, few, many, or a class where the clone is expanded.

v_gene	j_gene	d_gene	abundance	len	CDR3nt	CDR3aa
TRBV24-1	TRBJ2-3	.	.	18	TGTGCCACCAGTGATTCCCCTAGGACAGCGTTAAGCACAGATACGCAGTATTTT	CATSDSPRTALSTDTQYF
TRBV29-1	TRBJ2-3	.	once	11	TGCAGCGTTGAAGATCCAGATACGCAGTATTTT	CSVEDPDTQYF
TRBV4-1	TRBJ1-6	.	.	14	TGCGCCAGCAGCCAAGATAAGTCGGGTTCACCCCTCCACTTT	CASSQDKSGSPLHF
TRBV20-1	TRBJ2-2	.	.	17	TGCAGTGCTAGAGACCCTGGGAGCGGATCGAACACCGGGGAGCTGTTTTTT	CSARDPGSGSNTGELFF
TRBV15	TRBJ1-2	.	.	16	TGTGCCACCAGCAGGGTAGGTTCACCGGAGAACTATGGCTACACCTTC	CATSRVGSPENYGYTF
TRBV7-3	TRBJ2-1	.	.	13	TGTGCCAGCAGCCCGGACCGGTGGGGTGAGCAGTTCTTC	CASSPDRWGEQFF
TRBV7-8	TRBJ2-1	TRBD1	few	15	TGTGCCAGCAGCTTAGCAGGGGGCACCGGCAATGAGCAGTTCTTC	CASSLAGGTGNEQFF
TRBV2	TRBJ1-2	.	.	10	TGTGCCAGCAGTGTGAATGGCTACACCTTC	CASSVNGYTF
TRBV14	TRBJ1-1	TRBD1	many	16	TGTGCCAGCAGCCCTCTTTCCGGACAGGGCGGAGCTGAAGCTTTCTTT	CASSPLSGQGGAEAFF
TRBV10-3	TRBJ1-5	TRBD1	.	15	TGTGCCATCAGTGAGGGACAGGATAGCAATCAGCCCCAGCATTTT	CAISEGQDSNQPQHF
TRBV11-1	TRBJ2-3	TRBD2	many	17	TGTGCCAGCAGCCCCCTCCTTAGCGGGAGCAGCCCCGATACGCAGTATTTT	CASSPLLSGSSPDTQYF
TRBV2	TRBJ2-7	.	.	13	TGTGCCAGCAGTTTCCAAGAATATAGACAGCGGTACTTC	CASSFQEYRQRYF
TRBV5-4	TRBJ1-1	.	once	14	TGTGCCAGCAGCCCATTTTCCTCCCGCACTGAAGCTTTCTTT	CASSPFSSRTEAFF
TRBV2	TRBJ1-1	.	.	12	TGTGCCAGGGGGGGGTTGCACACTGAAGCTTTCTTT	CARGGLHTEAFF